A single sample is the source of the 6 T cell receptor beta chains below, sequenced in a study of regulatory T cells in long-lasting Graves disease. Time point reported: persistent/refractory GD, antithyroid drugs over 5 years with positive TRAb. Scientists built the TCR library using RNA that was extracted from PBMCs. CDR3 regions were amplified by Arm-PCR using iRepertoire HTBI primers to build TCR beta libraries. TCRdb ran MiXCR on the multiplex PCR reads and lists one entry per CDR3 protein. The table has 310,000 or so distinct CDR3 sequences, less than 20% seen once. The sample consisted of peripheral blood mononuclear cells (PBMCs), taken when the disease was refractory, from a patient treated with antithyroid drugs. These receptor sequences come from a female donor with Graves disease.

This clonotype was counted at least ten times. The V gene is TRBV28, the J gene TRBJ1-2; possible D gene TRBD1, 6 bases. The CDR3 loop spans 15 amino acids. The germline V gene has CDR1 MDHEN and CDR2 SYDVKM. V gave up 5 bases and J gave up 10 bases, with 23 bases separating them. The CDR3 DNA reads as TGTGCCAGCAGTGCCGGGGGGCCGACACGGCGCGACTACACCTTC. Amino acids: CASSAGGPTRRDYTF.

This sequence joins TRBV20-1 and TRBJ2-7; D is unclear. From germline, CDR1 is DFQATT and CDR2 SNEGSKA (reference sequence). The CDR3 loop spans 14 amino acids. V lost 1 base to trimming and J lost 2 bases, with 12 bases between them. The CDR3, as DNA: TGCAGTGCTAGAGCCCCAGCCGACCCCTACGAGCAGTACTTC. This codes for CSARAPADPYEQYF.

Turning to this clonotype: This clone may be a read error of a much larger clone one base away. This chain uses TRBV20-1 with TRBJ2-5, with D perhaps TRBD1 (6 bases). The V end lost 5 bases, the J end lost 5 bases, and 12 bases lay between the germline ends. CDR3 length: 12 residues. Germline V CDR1 and CDR2: DFQATT, SNEGSKA (reference sequence). CDR3 amino acids: CSAPGVHETQYF. The CDR3 coding sequence is TGCAGTGCTCCAGGGGTTCACGAGACCCAGTACTTC.

The V call is TRBV28, the J call TRBJ2-3; D not certain. CDR1 is MDHEN and CDR2 is SYDVKM in the germline V gene. With 4 bases removed from V and 5 bases from J, the gap between germline ends came to 10 bases. The length of the CDR3 is 13 residues. The CDR3 sequence is CASSYIGLDTQYF. The CDR3 region has the DNA TGTGCCAGCAGTTATATTGGGCTAGATACGCAGTATTTT. Filled out from reference TRBV28 and TRBJ2-3, the complete variable domain reads DVKVTQSSRYLVKRTGEKVFLECVQDMDHENMFWYRQDPGLGLRLIYFSYDVKMKEKGDIPEGYSVSREKKERFSLILESASTNQTSMYLCASSYIGLDTQYFGPGTRLTVL.

Many counts were recorded for this clonotype. This chain connects TRBV2 to TRBJ2-5; 9 bases map to TRBD2. The germline CDR1 and CDR2 sequences are SNHLY and FYNNEI. The length of the CDR3 is 15 residues. Losses at the gene ends were 4 bases for V and 5 bases for J; bases not matched to a gene: 8. The CDR3 nucleotides read TGTGCCAGCAGTGTGGTAGCGGGAGCATCGGAGACCCAGTACTTC. This translates into CASSVVAGASETQYF.

This clonotype has only a few counts. The V gene is TRBV3-1, the J gene TRBJ2-5, with a tentative D call TRBD2 (6 bases). V was clipped by 1 base and J by 5 bases, with 14 bases between them. CDR3 length: 15 residues. Looked up from germline, CDR1 is LGHDT and CDR2 is YNNKEL (reference sequence). CDR3: CASSQVSGVGETQYF. The CDR3, as DNA: TGTGCCAGCAGCCAAGTATCGGGGGTTGGCGAGACCCAGTACTTC.